This is a list of T cell receptor beta chains from one sample in a study of immune heterogeneity within non-small cell lung tumors. One entry per CDR3 protein results from TCRdb running MiXCR on the multiplex PCR reads. The sample lists approximately 12,000 distinct CDR3 sequences; approximately 20% were seen once. The sequencing input was lung tumor tissue. The source of these receptors is a man aged 55 to 70 with non-small cell lung cancer. CDR3s include the opening cysteine and the closing phenylalanine or tryptophan. D genes are given only for firm matches. Clone sizes are given selectively: once, few, many, or a class where the clone is expanded.

V,size,D,J,length,CDR3,DNA
TRBV2,medium-sized,.,TRBJ2-7,13,CASARDTFYEQYF,TGTGCCAGCGCGCGGGACACGTTCTACGAGCAGTACTTC
TRBV6-1,.,.,TRBJ2-3,12,CASSEISDTQYF,TGTGCCAGCAGTGAGATAAGTGATACGCAGTATTTT
TRBV11-2,.,.,TRBJ2-4,15,CASSLFSRGKNIQYF,TGTGCCAGCAGCCTCTTCTCCCGGGGCAAAAACATTCAGTACTTC
TRBV3-1,few,.,TRBJ1-4,15,CASSQDHREIRKLFF,TGTGCCAGCAGCCAAGATCACAGGGAAATTAGAAAACTGTTTTTT
TRBV14,few,.,TRBJ2-1,16,CASSQVMGVPYNEQFF,TGTGCCAGCAGCCAAGTAATGGGAGTTCCCTACAATGAGCAGTTCTTC
TRBV6-2/TRBV6-3,.,.,TRBJ2-5,16,CASRIRASATEETQYF,TGTGCCAGCAGAATTCGAGCTAGCGCCACAGAGGAGACCCAGTACTTC
TRBV2,.,.,TRBJ1-5,14,CASSRDNSNQPQHF,TGTGCCAGCAGCCGGGACAATAGCAATCAGCCCCAGCATTTT
TRBV27,.,TRBD1,TRBJ2-2,17,CASSLLFETGDTGELFF,TGTGCCAGCAGTTTATTGTTCGAAACAGGGGACACCGGGGAGCTGTTTTTT
TRBV5-1,few,TRBD2,TRBJ2-2,18,CASSLKGLAGVGTGELFF,TGCGCCAGCAGCCTGAAGGGACTAGCGGGAGTTGGCACCGGGGAGCTGTTTTTT
TRBV7-2,many,TRBD2,TRBJ2-7,14,CASSSFAGEYEQYF,TGTGCCAGCAGCTCCTTCGCGGGAGAGTACGAGCAGTACTTC
TRBV20-1,medium-sized,.,TRBJ2-7,12,CSALTGWNEQYF,TGCAGTGCCTTAACAGGGTGGAACGAGCAGTACTTC
TRBV20-1,few,TRBD2,TRBJ2-5,15,CSARNAGGGLETQYF,TGCAGTGCTAGAAACGCGGGAGGAGGGCTGGAGACCCAGTACTTC
TRBV20-1,few,.,TRBJ1-3,12,CSAPDRGNTIYF,TGCAGTGCTCCAGACAGGGGAAACACCATATATTTT
TRBV2,.,.,TRBJ1-4,18,CASSALPGVGAPNEKLFF,TGTGCCAGCAGCGCGCTTCCCGGGGTAGGGGCACCTAATGAAAAACTGTTTTTT
TRBV20-1,.,.,TRBJ1-5,15,CSARDPSTEYQPQHF,TGCAGTGCTAGAGATCCTTCGACAGAGTATCAGCCCCAGCATTTT
TRBV11-2,medium-sized,.,TRBJ2-1,12,CASSGQFNEQFF,TGTGCCAGCAGCGGACAGTTCAATGAGCAGTTCTTC
TRBV7-8,few,TRBD2,TRBJ2-1,15,CASSRELAGPVEQFF,TGTGCCAGCAGCCGAGAACTAGCGGGCCCGGTCGAGCAGTTCTTC
TRBV20-1,medium-sized,TRBD2,TRBJ2-2,14,CSAWTSGRTGELFF,TGCAGTGCATGGACTAGCGGGAGGACCGGGGAGCTGTTTTTT
TRBV6-2/TRBV6-3,.,TRBD1,TRBJ2-5,12,CASRATGATQYF,TGTGCCAGCAGGGCTACAGGGGCAACCCAGTACTTC
TRBV5-6,.,.,TRBJ2-5,17,CASSFRLGGPAQETQYF,TGTGCCAGCAGCTTCCGCTTAGGAGGGCCAGCCCAAGAGACCCAGTACTTC
TRBV5-1,medium-sized,.,TRBJ2-1,18,CASSSGLTKGSSYNEQFF,TGCGCCAGCAGCTCGGGCCTGACTAAGGGGAGCTCCTACAATGAGCAGTTCTTC
TRBV6-1,.,TRBD2,TRBJ2-1,17,CASSARLLAGRAPEQFF,TGTGCCAGCAGTGCACGATTACTAGCGGGACGCGCTCCGGAGCAGTTCTTC
TRBV18,medium-sized,.,TRBJ1-1,17,CASSPRDPSTGNTEAFF,TGTGCCAGCTCACCACGGGACCCATCTACAGGGAACACTGAAGCTTTCTTT
TRBV29-1,.,.,TRBJ2-7,11,CSASRDYEQYF,TGCAGCGCAAGTAGGGACTACGAGCAGTACTTC
TRBV3-1,.,.,TRBJ2-5,14,CASSQEGQVGTQYF,TGTGCCAGCAGCCAAGAAGGTCAGGTGGGGACCCAGTACTTC
TRBV7-9,.,TRBD2,TRBJ2-1,15,CASSFGGAPYNEQFF,TGTGCCAGCAGCTTCGGGGGGGCCCCCTACAATGAGCAGTTCTTC
TRBV24-1,medium-sized,.,TRBJ1-2,12,CATSDGGGGYTF,TGTGCCACCAGTGATGGGGGTGGCGGCTACACCTTC
TRBV19,many,.,TRBJ2-3,13,CASSPRRTDTQYF,TGTGCCAGTAGTCCGCGGCGCACAGATACGCAGTATTTT
TRBV10-3,.,.,TRBJ2-1,12,CAIKDSYNEQFF,TGTGCCATCAAGGACTCCTACAATGAGCAGTTCTTC
TRBV27,medium-sized,.,TRBJ2-1,13,CASSLGQNNEQFF,TGTGCCAGCAGTTTAGGCCAAAACAATGAGCAGTTCTTC
TRBV5-1,.,.,TRBJ2-6,16,CASSLVVGGGANVLTF,TGCGCCAGCAGCTTGGTTGTGGGTGGGGGGGCCAACGTCCTGACTTTC
TRBV3-1,.,TRBD2,TRBJ2-5,14,CASSQDSRGETQYF,TGTGCCAGCAGCCAAGATTCGCGGGGGGAGACCCAGTACTTC
TRBV5-4,few,TRBD1,TRBJ2-1,13,CAIRQGVYNEQFF,TGTGCCATCCGACAGGGGGTTTACAATGAGCAGTTCTTC
TRBV2,medium-sized,TRBD1,TRBJ1-5,14,CASSSGQGNQPQHF,TGTGCCAGCAGCTCGGGACAGGGGAATCAGCCCCAGCATTTT
TRBV6-1,few,TRBD2,TRBJ2-3,16,CASSRGTSGRSNTQYF,TGTGCCAGCAGTAGAGGAACTAGCGGGAGATCAAATACGCAGTATTTT
TRBV6-1,medium-sized,TRBD2,TRBJ2-1,16,CASSSSGSGVYNEQFF,TGTGCCAGCAGTTCTAGCGGGAGCGGGGTCTACAATGAGCAGTTCTTC
TRBV19,.,.,TRBJ2-1,13,CASSIIRYNEQFF,TGTGCCAGTAGCATAATCCGGTACAATGAGCAGTTCTTC
TRBV19,medium-sized,TRBD1,TRBJ2-7,14,CASSTAGTGFEQYF,TGTGCCAGTAGTACCGCCGGGACAGGGTTTGAGCAGTACTTC
TRBV19,.,.,TRBJ2-1,13,CASRTKSYNEQFF,TGTGCCAGCCGTACAAAGTCCTACAATGAGCAGTTCTTC
TRBV11-3,.,TRBD1,TRBJ2-3,15,CASSQRQGRADTQYF,TGTGCCAGCAGTCAACGACAGGGCAGGGCAGATACGCAGTATTTT
TRBV20-1,medium-sized,.,TRBJ2-2,14,CSARVRRDTGELFF,TGCAGTGCTAGAGTGCGGCGAGACACCGGGGAGCTGTTTTTT
TRBV20-1,.,.,TRBJ2-7,14,CSARDQTTTYEQYF,TGCAGTGCTAGAGATCAGACTACCACCTACGAGCAGTACTTC
TRBV5-1,medium-sized,TRBD1,TRBJ2-2,15,CASSLQGADTGELFF,TGCGCCAGCAGCTTGCAGGGGGCCGACACCGGGGAGCTGTTTTTT
TRBV2,medium-sized,TRBD2,TRBJ2-7,16,CASSVLAGSSSYEQYF,TGTGCCAGCAGTGTTCTAGCGGGGTCTAGCTCCTACGAGCAGTACTTC